A single T cell receptor beta chain is shown here with its context. Its antigen is as yet unknown. The sample is drawn from a study of PD-1 blockade in classical Hodgkin lymphoma. Overall study: Treatment was intravenous nivolumab, 3 mg/kg every 2 weeks, until progression.

Assay used: immunoSEQ multiplex PCR; TCRdb lists only in-frame clones, some missing. The sample contains 120,000 to 150,000 clones, about four fifths of which appear only once. Trimming left V 2 bases short and J 2 bases short, with 12 bases between. Germline CDR1 MDHEN, CDR2 SYDVKM. CDR3 length: 15 amino acids. General observations from the study: CD4+ but not CD8+ TCR diversity rose significantly by C4D1. The study found complete responders had baseline diversity similar to newly diagnosed patients.

The patients all showed relapse after autologous stem cell transplantation, while their brentuximab vedotin exposure varied. The material sequenced was peripheral blood mononuclear cells (PBMCs), taken before the second cycle of nivolumab. The TCR originated in a human donor with classical Hodgkin lymphoma. This sequence joins TRBV28 and TRBJ2-5; possibly TRBD1 for D (7 bases). CDR3 protein: CASSLGAGQQETQYF. The CDR3 bases are TGTGCCAGCAGTTTAGGGGCGGGACAGCAAGAGACCCAGTACTTC.